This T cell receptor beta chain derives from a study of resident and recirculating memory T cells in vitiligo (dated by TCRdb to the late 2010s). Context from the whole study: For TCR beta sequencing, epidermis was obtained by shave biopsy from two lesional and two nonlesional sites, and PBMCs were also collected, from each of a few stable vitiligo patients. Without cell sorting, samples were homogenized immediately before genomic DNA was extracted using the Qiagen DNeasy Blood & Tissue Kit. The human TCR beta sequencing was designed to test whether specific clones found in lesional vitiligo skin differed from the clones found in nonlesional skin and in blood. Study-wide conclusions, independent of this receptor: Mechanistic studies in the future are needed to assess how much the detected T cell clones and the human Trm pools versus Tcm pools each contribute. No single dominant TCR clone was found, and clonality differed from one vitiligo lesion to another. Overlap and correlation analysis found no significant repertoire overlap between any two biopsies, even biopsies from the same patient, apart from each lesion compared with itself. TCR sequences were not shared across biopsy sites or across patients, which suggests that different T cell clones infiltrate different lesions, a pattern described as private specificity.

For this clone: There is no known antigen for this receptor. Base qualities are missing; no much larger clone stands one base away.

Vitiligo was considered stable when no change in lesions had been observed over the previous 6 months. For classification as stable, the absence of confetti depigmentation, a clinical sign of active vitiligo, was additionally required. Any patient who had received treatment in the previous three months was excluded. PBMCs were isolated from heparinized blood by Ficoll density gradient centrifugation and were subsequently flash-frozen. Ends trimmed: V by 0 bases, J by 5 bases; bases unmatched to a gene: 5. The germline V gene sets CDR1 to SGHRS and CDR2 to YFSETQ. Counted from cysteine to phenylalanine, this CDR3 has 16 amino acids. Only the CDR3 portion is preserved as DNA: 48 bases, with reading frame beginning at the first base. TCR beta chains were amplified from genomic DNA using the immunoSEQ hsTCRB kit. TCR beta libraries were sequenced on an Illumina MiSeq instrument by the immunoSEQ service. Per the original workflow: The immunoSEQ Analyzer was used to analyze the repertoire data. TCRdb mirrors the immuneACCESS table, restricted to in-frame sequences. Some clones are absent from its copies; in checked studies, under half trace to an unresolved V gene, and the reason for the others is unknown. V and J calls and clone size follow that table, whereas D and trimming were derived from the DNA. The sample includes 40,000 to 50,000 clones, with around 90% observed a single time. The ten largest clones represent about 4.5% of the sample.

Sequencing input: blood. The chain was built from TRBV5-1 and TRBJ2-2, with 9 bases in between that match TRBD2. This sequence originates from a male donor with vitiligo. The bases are TGCGCCAGCAGCTTGGGCCTAGCGGGGAAGACCGGGGAGCTGTTTTTT. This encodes CASSLGLAGKTGELFF.